Listed below are T cell receptor beta chains from one sample, sequenced in a study of response to subunit inactivated influenza vaccine. TCRdb fed the RT-PCR reads into MiXCR, producing one record per CDR3 protein. This sample has about 540,000 distinct CDR3 sequences, with roughly a quarter found just once. This sample was also put to use in a study of T cells expressing NK-cell markers.

This sample comprised CD4+ T cells sorted from PBMCs, obtained less than 13 days after vaccination. Receptors were obtained from a middle-aged man who received an inactivated influenza vaccine. CDR3s include the opening cysteine and the closing phenylalanine or tryptophan. The D gene is left open where the match is weak. For some rows the clone size is stated as once, few or many, or as a class when expanded; others skip it.

abundance	v_gene	j_gene	d_gene	CDR3aa	CDR3nt
NA	TRBV10-3	TRBJ2-7	NA	CAVQPTGRGPYEQYF	TGTGCCGTACAACCGACGGGCCGAGGGCCATACGAGCAGTACTTC
few	TRBV20-1	TRBJ1-1	TRBD1	CSAVLDRVNTEAFF	TGCAGCGCTGTACTGGACAGGGTTAACACTGAAGCTTTCTTT
NA	TRBV20-1	TRBJ2-3	TRBD2	CSARGLAGAWGTDTQYF	TGCAGTGCTAGGGGGCTAGCGGGAGCTTGGGGCACAGATACGCAGTATTTT
NA	TRBV15	TRBJ2-7	NA	CATSRLLGGYEQYF	TGTGCCACCAGCAGACTCCTTGGGGGTTACGAGCAGTACTTC
few	TRBV6-5	TRBJ2-2	NA	CASSSKGRNTGELFF	TGTGCCAGCAGTTCCAAGGGCCGGAACACCGGGGAGCTGTTTTTT
many	TRBV9	TRBJ2-7	NA	CASSARSGTYYEQYF	TGTGCCAGCAGCGCTCGTTCCGGGACCTACTACGAGCAGTACTTC
few	TRBV27	TRBJ2-3	TRBD2	CASSSPYLAGRDTQYF	TGTGCCAGCAGTTCCCCTTATCTAGCGGGAAGAGATACGCAGTATTTT
few	TRBV12-3/TRBV12-4	TRBJ2-1	NA	CASSAASGYNNEQFF	TGTGCCAGCAGTGCGGCAAGCGGATACAACAATGAGCAGTTCTTC
many	TRBV24-1	TRBJ2-7	NA	CATSDSQVWYF	TGTGCCACCAGTGATTCCCAGGTATGGTACTTC
many	TRBV12-3/TRBV12-4	TRBJ2-2	NA	CASTPSGYTGELFF	TGTGCCAGCACCCCTTCAGGGTACACCGGGGAGCTGTTTTTT
few	TRBV4-2	TRBJ2-5	NA	CASSENPGQQETQYF	TGTGCCAGCAGCGAAAACCCGGGCCAGCAAGAGACCCAGTACTTC
NA	TRBV28	TRBJ2-3	NA	CASSLGGLGTDTQYF	TGTGCCAGCAGTTTAGGAGGGTTGGGCACAGATACGCAGTATTTT
few	TRBV27	TRBJ1-5	NA	CASRTGHLNQPQHF	TGTGCCAGCAGAACGGGACACTTAAATCAGCCCCAGCATTTT
NA	TRBV20-1	TRBJ2-1	NA	CRTPPQAKPDNEQFF	TGCAGGACCCCCCCCCAGGCGAAGCCAGACAATGAGCAGTTCTTC
many	TRBV29-1	TRBJ1-2	NA	CSVEGAGYGYTF	TGCAGCGTTGAGGGGGCAGGCTATGGCTACACCTTC
few	TRBV6-1	TRBJ1-5	TRBD1	CASSPNPPGTGNQPQHF	TGTGCCAGCAGTCCCAACCCCCCGGGGACAGGCAATCAGCCCCAGCATTTT
NA	TRBV14	TRBJ2-4	NA	CASSQSRLAKNIQYF	TGTGCCAGCAGCCAGTCGCGGCTAGCCAAAAACATTCAGTACTTC
few	TRBV7-2	TRBJ1-3	NA	CASSLGRSGNTIYF	TGTGCCAGCAGCTTAGGGCGGTCTGGAAACACCATATATTTT
NA	TRBV5-1	TRBJ2-1	TRBD2	CASSLTSGKFGEQFF	TGCGCCAGCAGCTTGACTAGCGGGAAATTCGGTGAGCAGTTCTTC
NA	TRBV7-2	TRBJ2-7	TRBD1	CASSEPGQAPYEQYF	TGTGCCAGCAGCGAACCGGGACAGGCTCCCTACGAGCAGTACTTC
many	TRBV29-1	TRBJ2-5	NA	CSVEYPGGQETQYF	TGCAGCGTTGAATACCCGGGCGGGCAAGAGACCCAGTACTTC
NA	TRBV5-5	TRBJ2-7	TRBD2	CASSLASGEYEQYF	TGTGCCAGCAGCTTGGCTAGCGGGGAATACGAGCAGTACTTC
few	TRBV12-3/TRBV12-4	TRBJ1-5	TRBD1	CASSPSGGFQPQHF	TGTGCCAGCAGCCCCTCAGGGGGCTTTCAGCCCCAGCATTTT
few	TRBV5-1	TRBJ1-1	NA	CASRPLAGGNTEAFF	TGCGCCAGCCGCCCGCTAGCTGGGGGGAACACTGAAGCTTTCTTT
many	TRBV12-3/TRBV12-4	TRBJ2-1	NA	CASSRERQFF	TGTGCCAGCTCGAGGGAAAGGCAGTTCTTC
NA	TRBV20-1	TRBJ1-1	NA	CSARDMGLASTEAFF	TGCAGTGCTAGAGATATGGGGCTAGCTTCCACTGAAGCTTTCTTT
few	TRBV12-3/TRBV12-4	TRBJ2-7	NA	CASSWRGGDSRPEQYF	TGTGCCAGCAGCTGGAGGGGTGGTGACAGTCGTCCCGAGCAGTACTTC
NA	TRBV29-1	TRBJ2-1	TRBD1	CSVDRDRLSNEQFF	TGCAGCGTTGATAGGGACAGGCTATCAAATGAGCAGTTCTTC
NA	TRBV7-2	TRBJ2-2	NA	CASSYRWRDTGELFF	TGTGCCAGCAGCTACAGGTGGCGGGACACCGGGGAGCTGTTTTTT
NA	TRBV20-1	TRBJ1-1	NA	CSAPGTVNTEAFF	TGCAGTGCTCCAGGGACGGTGAACACTGAAGCTTTCTTT
few	TRBV4-3	TRBJ2-7	NA	CASSQDFGVAYEQYF	TGCGCCAGCAGCCAAGATTTCGGGGTAGCCTACGAGCAGTACTTC
many	TRBV7-2	TRBJ2-7	NA	CASSLGPTSYEQYF	TGTGCCAGCAGCCTAGGACCAACTTCCTACGAGCAGTACTTC
few	TRBV24-1	TRBJ2-5	TRBD1	CATSDPGQGQETQYF	TGTGCCACCAGTGATCCTGGACAGGGACAAGAGACCCAGTACTTC
NA	TRBV28	TRBJ2-5	TRBD2	CASSLWGSGSVETQYF	TGTGCCAGCAGTTTATGGGGTAGCGGGAGTGTGGAGACCCAGTACTTC
few	TRBV2	TRBJ2-1	TRBD2	CASQPGTSGIHEQFF	TGTGCCAGCCAACCCGGGACTAGCGGGATACATGAGCAGTTCTTC
NA	TRBV5-5	TRBJ2-7	NA	CASSVQQSYEQYF	TGTGCCAGCAGCGTGCAACAGAGCTACGAGCAGTACTTC
few	TRBV4-2	TRBJ2-1	TRBD2	CASSQELAGGRTSYNEQFF	TGTGCCAGCAGCCAGGAACTAGCGGGAGGGCGAACCTCCTACAATGAGCAGTTCTTC
NA	TRBV12-3/TRBV12-4	TRBJ2-5	TRBD1	CASSAGTGGFWKTQYF	TGTGCCAGCAGCGCGGGGACAGGGGGATTTTGGAAGACCCAGTACTTC
few	TRBV18	TRBJ2-4	NA	CASSQQAAKNIQYF	TGTGCCAGCTCACAGCAAGCTGCAAAAAACATTCAGTACTTC
many	TRBV4-3	TRBJ2-3	TRBD1	CASSQRDRAYPTDTQYF	TGCGCCAGCAGCCAAAGGGACAGGGCCTACCCCACAGATACGCAGTATTTT